This T cell receptor (beta chain) was retrieved from a study of Graves' ophthalmopathy and Graves' hyperthyroidism. For repertoire sequencing, the TCR beta CDR3 regions were amplified from RNA transcripts. The first round was an RT-PCR with HTBI primers, and the second round was a multiplex PCR. One entry per CDR3 protein, called by TCRdb with MiXCR from the multiplex PCR reads. Of 620,000 or so distinct CDR3 sequences in the sample, 22% were seen once. Study-level findings and limits: Blood contained most expanded thyroid clonotypes exceeding 0.001 frequency.

Germline V gene lookup returns CDR1 MDHEN and CDR2 SYDVKM. V shed 8 bases, J shed 7 bases, and the junction held 9 bases outside the gene matches. The CDR3 covers 13 residues. Comments on this clonotype: Its antigen is undetermined.

This clonotype was sampled from a woman aged 18-29 years with stable Graves' hyperthyroidism. Some clones in this sample may be carry-over from other donors' samples. V and J are TRBV28 and TRBJ1-2, with 8 bases that match TRBD1. The material sequenced was peripheral blood. The CDR3 nucleotides are TGTGCCAGCTTATCAGACAGGGGAGTTGGCTACACCTTC. The encoded protein is CASLSDRGVGYTF.